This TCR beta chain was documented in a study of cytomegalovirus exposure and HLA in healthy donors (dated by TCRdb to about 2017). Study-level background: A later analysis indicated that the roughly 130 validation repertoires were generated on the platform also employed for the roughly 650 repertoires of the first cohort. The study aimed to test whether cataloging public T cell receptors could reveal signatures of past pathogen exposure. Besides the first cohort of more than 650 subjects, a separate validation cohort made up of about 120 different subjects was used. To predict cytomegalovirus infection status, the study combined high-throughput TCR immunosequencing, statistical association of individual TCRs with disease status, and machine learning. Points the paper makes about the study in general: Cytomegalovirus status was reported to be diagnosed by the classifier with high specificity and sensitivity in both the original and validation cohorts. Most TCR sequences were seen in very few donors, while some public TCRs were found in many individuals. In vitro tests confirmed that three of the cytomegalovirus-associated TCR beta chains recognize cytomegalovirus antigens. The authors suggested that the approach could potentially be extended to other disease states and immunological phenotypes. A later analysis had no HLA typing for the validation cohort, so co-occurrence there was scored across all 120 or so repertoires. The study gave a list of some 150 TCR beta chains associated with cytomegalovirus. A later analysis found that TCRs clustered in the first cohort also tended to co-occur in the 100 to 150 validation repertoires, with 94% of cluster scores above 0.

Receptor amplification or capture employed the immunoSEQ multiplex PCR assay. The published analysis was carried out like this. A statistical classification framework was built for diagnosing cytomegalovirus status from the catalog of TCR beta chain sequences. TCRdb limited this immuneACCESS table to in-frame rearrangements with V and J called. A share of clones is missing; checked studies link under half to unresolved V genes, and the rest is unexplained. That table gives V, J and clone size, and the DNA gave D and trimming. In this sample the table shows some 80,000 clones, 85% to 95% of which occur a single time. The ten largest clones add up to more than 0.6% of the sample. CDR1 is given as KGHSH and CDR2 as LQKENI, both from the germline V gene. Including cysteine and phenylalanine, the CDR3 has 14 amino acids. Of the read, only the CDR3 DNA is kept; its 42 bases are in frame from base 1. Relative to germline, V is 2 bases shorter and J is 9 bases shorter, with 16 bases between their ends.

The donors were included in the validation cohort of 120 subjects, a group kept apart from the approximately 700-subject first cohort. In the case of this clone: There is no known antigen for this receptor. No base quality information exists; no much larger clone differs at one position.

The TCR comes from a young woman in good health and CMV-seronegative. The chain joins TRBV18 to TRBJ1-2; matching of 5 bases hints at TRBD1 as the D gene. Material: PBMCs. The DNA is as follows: TGTGCCAGCTCACCAGGGGCCGCGCCCGATAGCTACACCTTC. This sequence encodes CASSPGAAPDSYTF.